The 25 T cell receptor beta chains reported below all come from one sample, sequenced in a study of blood T cell repertoires in COVID-19. Assay: immunoSEQ multiplex PCR; the TCRdb copy retains only in-frame clones and omits some. This repertoire shows more than 300,000 clones, around 90% found once; its top ten account for roughly 1.2%. The specimen sequenced was PBMCs or T cells enriched from blood (not recorded which). Receptor source: a woman between 18 and 29 years old who had recovered from COVID-19.

This clone was recorded only once. The chain has TRBV5-5 and TRBJ1-5, with a tentative D call TRBD1 (6 bases). Germline-derived CDR1 and CDR2 are SGHKS and YYEKEE (reference sequence). With 5 bases removed from V and 6 bases from J, the gap between germline ends came to 15 bases. The CDR3 sequence is 14 residues long. CDR3 nucleotides: TGTGCCAGCAGGGGGACATCGCCAGGTCAGCCCCAGCATTTT. This translates into CASRGTSPGQPQHF.

The sample holds a few counts of this clone. The V and J genes are TRBV6-5 and TRBJ1-1; D gene ambiguous. CDR1 is MNHEY and CDR2 is SVGAGI in the germline V gene. Trimming took off 2 bases at V and 5 bases at J, with 9 bases between the two ends. The CDR3 loop spans 13 amino acids. The CDR3 protein is CASSYREDTEAFF. CDR3 DNA sequence: TGTGCCAGCAGTTACAGAGAGGATACTGAAGCTTTCTTT.

This clone has a single count. This chain links TRBV27 with TRBJ2-7; TRBD2 matches at 7 bases. V trimming: 3 bases; J trimming: 2 bases; junction bases outside the gene matches: 13. The CDR3 sequence is 17 residues long. CDR1 and CDR2 from the germline V gene are MNHEY and SMNVEV (reference sequence). The CDR3 here is CASSFNQGSAGAYEQYF. The CDR3 region has the DNA TGTGCCAGCAGTTTTAATCAAGGTTCGGCGGGGGCCTACGAGCAGTACTTC.

Only one count was recorded for this clone. The gene calls are TRBV7-9 and TRBJ2-5; D gene ambiguous. V was cut by 1 base and J by 5 bases, with 17 bases left in between. The CDR3 contains 16 residues. CDR1 is SEHNR and CDR2 is FQNEAQ in the germline V gene (reference sequence). The CDR3 coding sequence is TGTGCCAGCAGCTTAGTAAAAACAGCCTTTGGGGAGACCCAGTACTTC. Protein sequence: CASSLVKTAFGETQYF.

The chain recombines TRBV9 with TRBJ1-2; 7 bases match TRBD1. Germline-derived CDR1 and CDR2 are SGDLS and YYNGEE. CDR3 length equals 14 residues. J lost 6 bases, V lost 3 bases, and 8 bases had no gene match. The CDR3 spells CASSGTRQGDGYTF. The CDR3, as DNA: TGTGCCAGCAGCGGGACCAGACAGGGAGATGGCTACACCTTC.

This clone was seen just once. This chain joins TRBV5-1 and TRBJ2-7, with 9 positions matching TRBD1. The ends lost 4 bases at V and 5 bases at J; junction bases unmatched: 10. Looked up from germline, CDR1 is SGHRS and CDR2 is YFSETQ. This CDR3 region has 15 residues. The CDR3 sequence is CASSNDGQGSNEQYF. CDR3 DNA sequence: TGCGCCAGCAGCAACGACGGACAGGGGTCGAACGAGCAGTACTTC. The full variable domain, its missing parts supplied by reference TRBV5-1 and TRBJ2-7, is KAGVTQTPRYLIKTRGQQVTLSCSPISGHRSVSWYQQTPGQGLQFLFEYFSETQRNKGNFPGRFSGRQFSNSRSEMNVSTLELGDSALYLCASSNDGQGSNEQYFGPGTRLTVT.

V gene TRBV7-3 combines with J gene TRBJ1-3; D possibly corresponds to TRBD1 (6 bases). Germline V CDR1 and CDR2: SGHTA, FQGTGA. The V end lost 6 bases, the J end lost 2 bases, and 14 bases lay between the germline ends. The CDR3 has 15 residues. The chain's CDR3 is CASSPTPGAGNTIYF. The CDR3 DNA reads TGTGCCAGCAGTCCCACCCCAGGGGCTGGAAACACCATATATTTT.

The chain has TRBV27 and TRBJ2-5; possible D gene TRBD1, 6 bases. The V gene's germline CDR1 is MNHEY and CDR2 SMNVEV (reference sequence). The CDR3 sequence is 15 residues long. V dropped 2 bases and J dropped 5 bases, with 15 bases sitting between them. CDR3 region: CASSLSPGEEETQYF. The DNA for the CDR3 is TGTGCCAGCAGTTTAAGCCCAGGGGAAGAGGAGACCCAGTACTTC.

The chain is built from TRBV19 and TRBJ1-3; 9 bases align to TRBD1. The CDR3 is 17 amino acids. Trimming removed 6 bases from V and 2 bases from J; junction bases left unmatched: 11. CDR1 is LNHDA and CDR2 is SQIVND in the germline V gene (reference sequence). The CDR3: CASSAGQGSLPGNTIYF. For the CDR3, the DNA is TGTGCCAGTAGCGCCGGACAGGGGAGTCTCCCTGGAAACACCATATATTTT.

V and J are TRBV10-3 and TRBJ2-7, with 12 bases identical to TRBD1. Trimming removed 6 bases from V and 7 bases from J; junction bases left unmatched: 10. The CDR3 runs 15 residues. The germline CDR1 and CDR2 sequences are ENHRY and SYGVKD. CDR3 bases: TGTGCCATCAGACAGGGGACAGGGGGCCAAGTAGAGCAGTACTTC. It is translated as CAIRQGTGGQVEQYF.

The J gene is TRBJ2-7, the V gene TRBV9, with D unclear. Trimming cost V 4 bases and J 0 bases, with 5 bases left between them. The CDR3 is 12 amino acids. Germline CDR1 and CDR2: SGDLS and YYNGEE. CDR3 nucleotide sequence: TGTGCCAGCAGCCTGTTCTCCTACGAGCAGTACTTC. Protein sequence: CASSLFSYEQYF.

This chain connects TRBV6-4 to TRBJ2-3, with a possible D match to TRBD1 (6 bases). This CDR3 region has 15 residues. The germline V gene has CDR1 MRHNA and CDR2 SNTAGT. Trimming shortened V by 3 bases and J by 3 bases, and 13 bases separated the two germline ends. The DNA of the CDR3 is TGTGCCAGCAGTGAGGGCAGGGGTGGAACAGATACGCAGTATTTT. Translating gives CASSEGRGGTDTQYF.

The chain links TRBV27 to TRBJ1-2; TRBD1 matches at 7 bases. The V gene's germline CDR1 is MNHEY and CDR2 SMNVEV (reference sequence). The junction had 14 bases not matched to a gene; V was cut back by 2 bases and J by 5 bases. The CDR3 covers 17 residues. The CDR3 loop reads CASSLRVSGQLGYGYTF. Written as DNA, the CDR3 is TGTGCCAGCAGTTTAAGGGTGTCGGGACAGTTGGGGTATGGCTACACCTTC.

The chain has TRBV12-3 or TRBV12-4 and TRBJ2-2, with TRBD2 as a possible D gene (5 bases). CDR3 length equals 12 residues. Trimming left V 4 bases short and J 6 bases short, with 6 bases between. CDR3 DNA: TGTGCCAGCAGTTCCGGGGCCGGGGAGCTGTTTTTT. Translating it yields CASSSGAGELFF.

The J gene is TRBJ2-1, the V gene TRBV5-8, with 9 bases that match TRBD2. This CDR3 has 15 amino acids. Germline V gene lookup returns CDR1 SGHTS and CDR2 YDEGEE. The ends lost 4 bases at V and 7 bases at J; junction bases unmatched: 9. The CDR3: CASSVGQRGENEQFF. In nucleotides, the CDR3 is TGTGCCAGCAGCGTGGGCCAGCGGGGGGAGAATGAGCAGTTCTTC.

V gene TRBV29-1 combines with J gene TRBJ2-7; 8 nucleotides line up with TRBD1. This CDR3 is 15 amino acids long. Germline lookup yields CDR1 SQVTM and CDR2 ANQGSEA. Trimming took 0 bases from V and 5 from J; bases not matched to a gene: 9. Written as DNA, the CDR3 is TGCAGCGTTGAAGATGCCCGGACAGGGCCCCACGAGCAGTACTTC. Translated, it gives CSVEDARTGPHEQYF.

The CDR3 loop reads CASGGAQMNTEAFF. The CDR3 DNA follows: TGCGCCAGCGGGGGGGCGCAGATGAACACTGAAGCTTTCTTT. The rearrangement joins TRBV4-1 to TRBJ1-1; a possible D gene is TRBD1 (6 bases). CDR3 length: 14 amino acids. Germline-derived CDR1 and CDR2 are MGHRA and YSYEKL. V shed 8 bases and J shed 0 bases, with 13 bases lying between them.

This clone was recorded once. The J gene is TRBJ2-5, the V gene TRBV19; no firm D call. Germline V gene sequence: CDR1 LNHDA, CDR2 SQIVND (reference sequence). The germline V and J ends were trimmed by 3 bases and 5 bases, with 4 bases remaining between them. CDR3 size: 11 residues. Written as DNA, the CDR3 is TGTGCCAGTAGTATTGAGGAGACCCAGTACTTC. The encoded protein is CASSIEETQYF.

The genes are TRBV5-1 and TRBJ2-3, with unresolved D. This CDR3 is 15 amino acids long. V was cut by 2 bases and J by 2 bases, with 12 bases left in between. Germline V lookup: CDR1 SGHRS, CDR2 YFSETQ. CDR3: CASSFSQALTDTQYF. DNA for the CDR3: TGCGCCAGCAGCTTCTCCCAGGCACTCACAGATACGCAGTATTTT.

This chain joins TRBV25-1 and TRBJ2-7; D is perhaps TRBD2 (6 bases). The V and J ends lost 4 bases and 4 bases respectively, with 14 bases between them. From germline, CDR1 is MGHDK and CDR2 SYGVNS. The length of the CDR3 is 14 residues. The CDR3 loop is CASSAGERAYEQYF. DNA for the CDR3: TGTGCCAGCAGTGCGGGAGAGAGGGCTTACGAGCAGTACTTC.

V gene TRBV25-1 combines with J gene TRBJ2-7; D possibly corresponds to TRBD1 (5 bases). This CDR3 spans 13 amino acids. The V and J ends lost 1 base and 9 bases respectively, with 13 bases between them. The V gene's germline CDR1 is MGHDK and CDR2 SYGVNS. As DNA, the CDR3 is TGTGCCAGCAGTGAATGGGTAGCTACAGGGCAGTACTTC. This gives the protein CASSEWVATGQYF.

This clone was observed a single time. The gene calls are TRBV6-4 and TRBJ1-5; D may be TRBD1 (5 bases). The V end lost 6 bases, the J end lost 0 bases, and 12 bases lay between the germline ends. This CDR3 is 15 amino acids long. Per the germline V gene, CDR1 is MRHNA and CDR2 is SNTAGT. The CDR3 DNA reads as TGTGCCAGCAGACCCCAGGGAAATAGCAATCAGCCCCAGCATTTT. Its translation: CASRPQGNSNQPQHF.

This clone was seen a single time. The genes are TRBV27 and TRBJ1-1; tentatively, D is TRBD1 (5 bases). The germline V gene encodes CDR1 MNHEY and CDR2 SMNVEV (reference sequence). Between the trimmed V and J ends, which lost 0 bases and 5 bases, there was a span of 10 bases. The CDR3 is 14 amino acids. CDR3 protein: CASSLSRARTEAFF. The CDR3 DNA reads as TGTGCCAGCAGTTTATCCAGGGCACGGACTGAAGCTTTCTTT.

This clone was recorded a few times. The chain recombines TRBV9 with TRBJ2-1, with TRBD2 matching 9 bases. The CDR3 length is 16 residues. The germline gives CDR1 SGDLS, CDR2 YYNGEE. The J segment lost 0 bases and the V segment lost 1 base, leaving 2 bases of the junction unmatched. The CDR3 is CASSVTSGSSYNEQFF. The CDR3 DNA reads as TGTGCCAGCAGCGTAACTAGCGGGTCCTCCTACAATGAGCAGTTCTTC.

V gene TRBV19 combines with J gene TRBJ2-3; 15 positions match TRBD2. Germline V gives CDR1 LNHDA, CDR2 SQIVND (reference sequence). The CDR3 spans 19 residues. The V and J ends lost 6 bases and 1 base, in that order; junction bases with no gene match: 11. The chain's CDR3 is CASSKTGLAGGARTDTQYF. Written as DNA, the CDR3 is TGTGCCAGTAGCAAGACCGGACTAGCGGGGGGGGCTCGCACAGATACGCAGTATTTT.